What follows is one T cell receptor beta chain and its context. The target antigen is unknown. Amplification used 60 Vbeta primers and 13 Jbeta primers. The protocol was immunoSEQ multiplex PCR, while the TCRdb copy is restricted to in-frame clones and leaves out a portion. The table counts around 70,000 clones; under 4% lies in the top ten. The data originate from a study of cytomegalovirus exposure and HLA in healthy donors. General study results and limits: For presence/absence analyses, sequencing depth was assumed to be roughly uniform across donors. Common viral pathogens seemed to be connected with several of the most significant clusters, according to a later analysis. It was only CMV serostatus that was available as immune exposure information. A later analysis linked a missense DCLRE1C variant to TCR beta V- and J-gene trimming.

Trimming cost V 4 bases and J 4 bases; bases outside gene matches: 7. The CDR3 runs to 15 residues. The germline V gene encodes CDR1 SGDLS and CDR2 YYNGEE. Material: PBMCs. The source of this sequence is a female donor in good health and CMV-seropositive. The gene calls are TRBV9 and TRBJ1-1; TRBD1 aligns across 10 bases. This CDR3 reads CASSNPGQGTTEAFF. The CDR3 DNA is TGTGCCAGCAGCAACCCGGGACAGGGGACCACTGAAGCTTTCTTT.